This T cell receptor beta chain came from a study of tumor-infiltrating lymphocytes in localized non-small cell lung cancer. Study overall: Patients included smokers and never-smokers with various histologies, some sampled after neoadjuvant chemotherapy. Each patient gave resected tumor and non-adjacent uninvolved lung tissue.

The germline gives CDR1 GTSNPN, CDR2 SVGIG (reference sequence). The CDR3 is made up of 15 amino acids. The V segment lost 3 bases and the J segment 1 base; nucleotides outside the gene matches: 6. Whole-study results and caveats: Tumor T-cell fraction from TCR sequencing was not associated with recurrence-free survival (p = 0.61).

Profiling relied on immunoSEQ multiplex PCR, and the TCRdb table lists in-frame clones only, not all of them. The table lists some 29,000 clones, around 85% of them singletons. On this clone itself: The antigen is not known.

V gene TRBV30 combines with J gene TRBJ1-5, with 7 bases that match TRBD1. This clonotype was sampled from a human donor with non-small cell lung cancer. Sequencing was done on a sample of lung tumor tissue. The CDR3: CAWSLQGPSNQPQHF. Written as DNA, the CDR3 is TGTGCCTGGAGCTTACAGGGGCCAAGCAATCAGCCCCAGCATTTT. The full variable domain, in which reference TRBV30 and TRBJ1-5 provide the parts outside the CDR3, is SQTIHQWPATLVQPVGSPLSLECTVEGTSNPNLYWYRQAAGRGLQLLFYSVGIGQISSEVPQNLSASRPQDRQFILSSKKLLLSDSGFYLCAWSLQGPSNQPQHFGDGTRLSIL.